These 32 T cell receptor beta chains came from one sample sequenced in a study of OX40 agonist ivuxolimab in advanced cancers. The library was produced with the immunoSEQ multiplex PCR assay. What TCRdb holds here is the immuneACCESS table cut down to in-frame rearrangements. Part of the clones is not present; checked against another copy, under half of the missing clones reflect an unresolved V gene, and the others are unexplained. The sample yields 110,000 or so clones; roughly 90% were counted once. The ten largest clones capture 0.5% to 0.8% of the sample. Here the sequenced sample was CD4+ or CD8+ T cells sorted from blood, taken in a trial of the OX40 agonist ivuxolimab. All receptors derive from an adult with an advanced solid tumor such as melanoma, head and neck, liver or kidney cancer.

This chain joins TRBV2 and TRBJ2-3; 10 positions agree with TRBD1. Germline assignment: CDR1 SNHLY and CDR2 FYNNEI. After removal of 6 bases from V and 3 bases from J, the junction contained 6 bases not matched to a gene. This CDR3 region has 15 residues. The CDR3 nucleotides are TGTGCCAGCAGCAGGGACAGGGGTTTGACAGATACGCAGTATTTT. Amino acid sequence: CASSRDRGLTDTQYF.

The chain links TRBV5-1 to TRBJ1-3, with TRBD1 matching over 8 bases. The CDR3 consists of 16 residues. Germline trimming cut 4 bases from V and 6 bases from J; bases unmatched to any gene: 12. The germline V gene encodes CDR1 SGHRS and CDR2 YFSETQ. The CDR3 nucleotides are TGCGCCAGCAGCCCCGGGACAGGCGGCCTTGAAAACACCATATATTTT. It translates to CASSPGTGGLENTIYF.

For the CDR3, the DNA is TGTGCCAGCAGCTTGAACACCGGGGAGCTGTTTTTT. It specifies CASSLNTGELFF. V is TRBV7-8 and J is TRBJ2-2; no clear D. This CDR3 has 12 residues. Trimming cost V 3 bases and J 1 base, with 0 bases left between them. Germline V CDR1 and CDR2: SGHVS, FQNEAQ.

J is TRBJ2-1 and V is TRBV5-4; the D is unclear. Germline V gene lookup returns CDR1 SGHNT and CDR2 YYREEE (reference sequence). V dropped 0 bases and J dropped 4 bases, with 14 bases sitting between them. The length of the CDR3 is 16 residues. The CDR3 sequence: CASSLGQVTMYNEQFF. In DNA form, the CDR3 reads TGTGCCAGCAGCTTGGGGCAGGTAACGATGTACAATGAGCAGTTCTTC.

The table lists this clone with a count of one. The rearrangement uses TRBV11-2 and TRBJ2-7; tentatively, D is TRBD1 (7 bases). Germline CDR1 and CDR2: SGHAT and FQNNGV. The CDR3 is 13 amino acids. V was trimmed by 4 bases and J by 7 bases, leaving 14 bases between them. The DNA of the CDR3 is TGTGCCAGCAGCTCGCGGGACAGTCGAGAGCAGTACTTC. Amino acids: CASSSRDSREQYF.

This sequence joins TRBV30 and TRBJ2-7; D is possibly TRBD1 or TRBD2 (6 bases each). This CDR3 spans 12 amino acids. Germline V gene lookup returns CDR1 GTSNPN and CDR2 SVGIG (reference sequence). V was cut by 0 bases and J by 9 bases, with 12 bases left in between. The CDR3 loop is CAWSVEGGRQYF. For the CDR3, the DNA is TGTGCCTGGAGTGTAGAGGGGGGAAGGCAGTACTTC.

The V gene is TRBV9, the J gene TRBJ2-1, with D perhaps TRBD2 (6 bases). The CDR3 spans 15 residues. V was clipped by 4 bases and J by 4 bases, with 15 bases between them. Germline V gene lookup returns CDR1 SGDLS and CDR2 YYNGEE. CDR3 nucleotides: TGTGCCAGCAGCTTGAGCGGGCGGGCGTACAATGAGCAGTTCTTC. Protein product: CASSLSGRAYNEQFF. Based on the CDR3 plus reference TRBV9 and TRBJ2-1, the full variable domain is DSGVTQTPKHLITATGQRVTLRCSPRSGDLSVYWYQQSLDQGLQFLIQYYNGEERAKGNILERFSAQQFPDLHSELNLSSLELGDSALYFCASSLSGRAYNEQFFGPGTRLTVL.

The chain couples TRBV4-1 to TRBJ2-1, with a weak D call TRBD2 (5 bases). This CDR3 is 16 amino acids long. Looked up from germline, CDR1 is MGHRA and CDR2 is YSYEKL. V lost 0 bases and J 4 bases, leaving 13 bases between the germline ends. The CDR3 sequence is CASSQEAGNQYNEQFF. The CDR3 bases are TGCGCCAGCAGCCAAGAGGCCGGGAATCAATACAATGAGCAGTTCTTC.

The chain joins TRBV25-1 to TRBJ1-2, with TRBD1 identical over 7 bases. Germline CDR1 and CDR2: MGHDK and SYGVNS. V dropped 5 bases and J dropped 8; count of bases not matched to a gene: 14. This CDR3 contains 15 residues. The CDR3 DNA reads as TGTGCCAGCAGTACAACGACAGGGAACGTAGGCGGCTACACCTTC. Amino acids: CASSTTTGNVGGYTF.

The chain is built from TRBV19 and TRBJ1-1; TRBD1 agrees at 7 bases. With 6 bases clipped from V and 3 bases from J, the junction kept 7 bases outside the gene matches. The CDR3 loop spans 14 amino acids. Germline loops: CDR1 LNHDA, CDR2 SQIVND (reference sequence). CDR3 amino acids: CASRQQGRDTEAFF. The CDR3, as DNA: TGTGCCAGTAGACAACAGGGGAGAGACACTGAAGCTTTCTTT.

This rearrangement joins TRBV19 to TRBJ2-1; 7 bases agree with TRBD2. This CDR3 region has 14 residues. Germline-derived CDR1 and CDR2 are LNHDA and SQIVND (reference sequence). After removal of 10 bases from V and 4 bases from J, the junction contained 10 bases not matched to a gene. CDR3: CATRGDSDYNEQFF. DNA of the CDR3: TGTGCCACCCGGGGGGACTCTGATTACAATGAGCAGTTCTTC.

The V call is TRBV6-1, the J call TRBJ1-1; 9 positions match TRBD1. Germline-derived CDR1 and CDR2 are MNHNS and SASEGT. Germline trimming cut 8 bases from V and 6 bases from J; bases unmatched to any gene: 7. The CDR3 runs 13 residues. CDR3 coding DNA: TGTGCCAGCCTGGGACAGGGACCGTCTGAAGCTTTCTTT. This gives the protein CASLGQGPSEAFF.

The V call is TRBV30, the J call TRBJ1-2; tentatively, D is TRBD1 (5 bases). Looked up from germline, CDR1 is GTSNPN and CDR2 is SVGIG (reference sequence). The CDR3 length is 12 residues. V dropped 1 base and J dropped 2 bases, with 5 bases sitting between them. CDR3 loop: CAWSGGNYGYTF. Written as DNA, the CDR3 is TGTGCCTGGAGTGGGGGGAACTATGGCTACACCTTC.

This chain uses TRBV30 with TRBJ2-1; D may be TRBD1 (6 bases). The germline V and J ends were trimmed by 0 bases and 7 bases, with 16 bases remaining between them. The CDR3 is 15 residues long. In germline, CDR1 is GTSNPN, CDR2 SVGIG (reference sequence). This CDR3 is CAWSVTTGRWNEQFF. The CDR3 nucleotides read TGTGCCTGGAGTGTAACGACAGGAAGGTGGAATGAGCAGTTCTTC.

Here the CDR3 DNA reads TGCGCCAGCAGCTTCTCCTCTATCATGCCCGCCAACACCATATATTTT. Its translation: CASSFSSIMPANTIYF. The chain links TRBV5-1 to TRBJ1-3; D remains ambiguous. The CDR3 length is 16 residues. V lost 2 bases, J lost 7 bases, and 19 bases lay in between. Germline CDR1 SGHRS, CDR2 YFSETQ.

CDR3 amino acids: CASSLTVQGTEAFF. In DNA form, the CDR3 reads TGTGCCAGCAGCTTAACGGTTCAGGGGACTGAAGCTTTCTTT. This rearrangement joins TRBV11-2 to TRBJ1-1, with D perhaps matching TRBD1 (6 bases). The CDR3 has 14 residues. Trimming removed 2 bases at V and 5 bases at J, with 12 bases between. Germline CDR1 SGHAT, CDR2 FQNNGV.

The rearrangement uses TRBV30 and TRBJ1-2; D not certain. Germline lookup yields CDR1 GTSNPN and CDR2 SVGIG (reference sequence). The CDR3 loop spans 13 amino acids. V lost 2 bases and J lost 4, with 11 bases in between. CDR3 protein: CAWSRWQFYGYTF. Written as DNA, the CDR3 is TGTGCCTGGAGTAGGTGGCAGTTCTATGGCTACACCTTC. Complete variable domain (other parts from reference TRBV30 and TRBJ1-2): SQTIHQWPATLVQPVGSPLSLECTVEGTSNPNLYWYRQAAGRGLQLLFYSVGIGQISSEVPQNLSASRPQDRQFILSSKKLLLSDSGFYLCAWSRWQFYGYTFGSGTRLTVV.

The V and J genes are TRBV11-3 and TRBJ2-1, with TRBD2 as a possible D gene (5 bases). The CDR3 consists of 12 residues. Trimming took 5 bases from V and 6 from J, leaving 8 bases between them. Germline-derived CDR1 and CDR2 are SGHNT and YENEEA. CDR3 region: CASSRDFNEQFF. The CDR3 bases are TGTGCCAGCAGCCGGGATTTCAATGAGCAGTTCTTC.

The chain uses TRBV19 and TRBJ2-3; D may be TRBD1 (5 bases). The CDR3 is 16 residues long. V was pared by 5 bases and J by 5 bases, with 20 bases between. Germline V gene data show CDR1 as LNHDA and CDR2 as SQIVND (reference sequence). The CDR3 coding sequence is TGTGCCAGTAGTCAGAATCGGCAGGGTGCACGAGATACGCAGTATTTT. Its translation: CASSQNRQGARDTQYF.

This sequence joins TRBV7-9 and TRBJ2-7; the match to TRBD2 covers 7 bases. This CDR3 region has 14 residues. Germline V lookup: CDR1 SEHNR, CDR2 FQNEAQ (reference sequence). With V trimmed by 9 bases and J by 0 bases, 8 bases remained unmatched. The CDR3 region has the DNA TGTGCCAGTCGATCAGCGGGGACCTCCTACGAGCAGTACTTC. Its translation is CASRSAGTSYEQYF.

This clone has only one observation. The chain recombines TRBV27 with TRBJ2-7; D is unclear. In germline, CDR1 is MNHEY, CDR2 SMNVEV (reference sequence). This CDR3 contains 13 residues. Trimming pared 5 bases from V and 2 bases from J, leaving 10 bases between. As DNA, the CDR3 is TGTGCCAGCAGTGCCCGGGTGGCCTACGAGCAGTACTTC. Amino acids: CASSARVAYEQYF.

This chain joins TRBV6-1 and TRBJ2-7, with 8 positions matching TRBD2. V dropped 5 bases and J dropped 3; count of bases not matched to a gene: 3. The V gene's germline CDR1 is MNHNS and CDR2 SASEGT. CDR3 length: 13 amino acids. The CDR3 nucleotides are TGTGCCAGCAGTCTTAGCGGGATCTACGAGCAGTACTTC. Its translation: CASSLSGIYEQYF.

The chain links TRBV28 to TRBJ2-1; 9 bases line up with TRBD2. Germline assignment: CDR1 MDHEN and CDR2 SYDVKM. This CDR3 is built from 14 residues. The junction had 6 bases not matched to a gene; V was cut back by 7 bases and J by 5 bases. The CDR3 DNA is TGTGCCAGCACGGGGGGACTAGCAGACAATGAGCAGTTCTTC. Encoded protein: CASTGGLADNEQFF.

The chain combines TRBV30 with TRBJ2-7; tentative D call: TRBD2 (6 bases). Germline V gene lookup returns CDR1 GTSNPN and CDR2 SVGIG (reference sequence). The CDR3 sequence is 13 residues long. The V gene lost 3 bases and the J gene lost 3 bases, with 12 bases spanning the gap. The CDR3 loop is CAWRRMGLYEQYF. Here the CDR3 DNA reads TGTGCCTGGAGGAGGATGGGACTCTACGAGCAGTACTTC.

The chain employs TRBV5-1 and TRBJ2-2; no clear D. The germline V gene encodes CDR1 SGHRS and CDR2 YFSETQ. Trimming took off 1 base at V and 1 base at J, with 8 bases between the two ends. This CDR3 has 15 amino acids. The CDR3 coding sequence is TGCGCCAGCAGCTTGACAGTTATGAACACCGGGGAGCTGTTTTTT. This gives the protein CASSLTVMNTGELFF.

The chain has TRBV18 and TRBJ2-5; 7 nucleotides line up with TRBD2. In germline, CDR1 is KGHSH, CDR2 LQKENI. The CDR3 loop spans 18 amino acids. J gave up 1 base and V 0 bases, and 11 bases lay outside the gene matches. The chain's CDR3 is CASSPPKGASGSQETQYF. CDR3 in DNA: TGTGCCAGCTCACCACCTAAAGGGGCTAGCGGTTCCCAAGAGACCCAGTACTTC.

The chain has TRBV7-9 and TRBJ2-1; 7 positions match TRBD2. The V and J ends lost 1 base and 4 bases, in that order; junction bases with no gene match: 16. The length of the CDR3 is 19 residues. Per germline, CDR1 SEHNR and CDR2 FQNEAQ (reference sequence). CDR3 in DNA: TGTGCCAGCAGCTTAGGGCGGCCATCAGCGGCTAGCGGTTACAATGAGCAGTTCTTC. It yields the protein CASSLGRPSAASGYNEQFF.

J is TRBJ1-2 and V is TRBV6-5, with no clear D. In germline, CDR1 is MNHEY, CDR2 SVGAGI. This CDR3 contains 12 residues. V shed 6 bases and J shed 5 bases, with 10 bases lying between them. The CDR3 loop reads CASSIRGYGYTF. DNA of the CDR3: TGTGCCAGCAGCATCCGGGGTTATGGCTACACCTTC.

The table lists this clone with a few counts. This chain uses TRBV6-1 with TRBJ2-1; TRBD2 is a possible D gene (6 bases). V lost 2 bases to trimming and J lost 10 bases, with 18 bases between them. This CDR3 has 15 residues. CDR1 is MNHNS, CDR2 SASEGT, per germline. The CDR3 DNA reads TGTGCCAGCAGTGAACCACCGGGACTCCGTCGGGAGCAGTTCTTC. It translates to CASSEPPGLRREQFF.

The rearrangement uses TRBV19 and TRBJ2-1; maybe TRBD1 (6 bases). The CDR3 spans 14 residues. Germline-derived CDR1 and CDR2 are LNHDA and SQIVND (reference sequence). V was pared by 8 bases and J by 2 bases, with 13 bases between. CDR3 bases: TGTGCCAGTGAATCGTCAGGGGCCTACAATGAGCAGTTCTTC. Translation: CASESSGAYNEQFF.

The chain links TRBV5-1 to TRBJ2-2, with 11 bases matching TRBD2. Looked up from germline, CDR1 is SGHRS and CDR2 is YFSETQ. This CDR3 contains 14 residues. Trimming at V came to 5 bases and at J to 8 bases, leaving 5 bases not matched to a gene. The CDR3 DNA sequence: TGCGCCAGCAGACTAGCGGGAGAGTCGGGGGAGCTGTTTTTT. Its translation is CASRLAGESGELFF.

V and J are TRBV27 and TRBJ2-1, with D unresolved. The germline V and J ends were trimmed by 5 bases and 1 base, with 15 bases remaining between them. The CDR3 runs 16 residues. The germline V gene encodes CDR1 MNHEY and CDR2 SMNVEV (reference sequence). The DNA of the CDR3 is TGTGCCAGCAGTCGGTTGGCAGGCCAATCCTACAATGAGCAGTTCTTC. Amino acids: CASSRLAGQSYNEQFF.